These T cell receptor beta chains were read from a single sample in a study of T cell changes during pregnancy in multiple sclerosis. Here immunoSEQ multiplex PCR was the method, and the copy in TCRdb shows in-frame clones only, minus some. The table lists some 31,000 clones, approximately 91% of them singletons. This specimen consisted of CD8+ T cells from peripheral blood mononuclear cells, obtained in the second trimester of pregnancy. Receptor source: a female donor with multiple sclerosis, enrolled in a pregnancy study. Each CDR3 is given with its conserved first and last residue. Fields, in order: clone size, CDR3 length, V gene, D gene, J gene, CDR3 DNA, CDR3 protein. A D gene is named only where the DNA matches it firmly. Only part of the rows carry a size: once, few, many, or a class if the clone is expanded.

abundance: -; len: 12; v_gene: TRBV7-2; d_gene: -; j_gene: TRBJ2-7; CDR3nt: TGTGCCAGCAGCTTGACAGAGAACGAGCAGTACTTC; CDR3aa: CASSLTENEQYF
abundance: -; len: 16; v_gene: TRBV4-2; d_gene: TRBD2; j_gene: TRBJ2-1; CDR3nt: TGTGCCAGCAGCCTTGGACTAGCGGAATCCTACAATGAGCAGTTCTTC; CDR3aa: CASSLGLAESYNEQFF
abundance: once; len: 15; v_gene: TRBV4-1; d_gene: TRBD2; j_gene: TRBJ2-7; CDR3nt: TGCGCCAGCAGCCCACGACTAGCGGGAGCCTACGAGCAGTACTTC; CDR3aa: CASSPRLAGAYEQYF
abundance: -; len: 15; v_gene: TRBV27; d_gene: TRBD2; j_gene: TRBJ2-5; CDR3nt: TGTGCCAGCACTTCTCTAGCGGGAGGGGTTGAGACCCAGTACTTC; CDR3aa: CASTSLAGGVETQYF
abundance: -; len: 18; v_gene: TRBV5-1; d_gene: -; j_gene: TRBJ2-2; CDR3nt: TGCGCCAGCAGCTTGGACACTCGGCGGGCACTAAACACCGGGGAGCTGTTTTTT; CDR3aa: CASSLDTRRALNTGELFF
abundance: once; len: 15; v_gene: TRBV10-3; d_gene: -; j_gene: TRBJ1-3; CDR3nt: TGTGCCATCAGCGAAACAGGGATCTTTGGAAACACCATATATTTT; CDR3aa: CAISETGIFGNTIYF
abundance: -; len: 17; v_gene: TRBV18; d_gene: TRBD2; j_gene: TRBJ2-7; CDR3nt: TGTGCCAGCTCACCACCGTCTAGCGGGAGGCCCTCCTACGAGCAGTACTTC; CDR3aa: CASSPPSSGRPSYEQYF
abundance: -; len: 15; v_gene: TRBV6-6; d_gene: TRBD2; j_gene: TRBJ2-3; CDR3nt: TGTGCCAGCAGTTTAGCGGGCTTATACACAGATACGCAGTATTTT; CDR3aa: CASSLAGLYTDTQYF
abundance: -; len: 12; v_gene: TRBV7-9; d_gene: -; j_gene: TRBJ1-1; CDR3nt: TGTGCCAGCGGGGGCCTGGGGGCTGAAGCTTTCTTT; CDR3aa: CASGGLGAEAFF
abundance: -; len: 18; v_gene: TRBV10-3; d_gene: TRBD2; j_gene: TRBJ2-5; CDR3nt: TGTGCCATCAGTGAGTCGAGCCTAGCGGGAGGGCCTCGGGAGACCCAGTACTTC; CDR3aa: CAISESSLAGGPRETQYF
abundance: -; len: 16; v_gene: TRBV5-1; d_gene: TRBD1; j_gene: TRBJ2-3; CDR3nt: TGCGCCAGCAGCTTATTCGGGACAGGGTCCACAGATACGCAGTATTTT; CDR3aa: CASSLFGTGSTDTQYF
abundance: -; len: 15; v_gene: TRBV28; d_gene: -; j_gene: TRBJ1-3; CDR3nt: TGTGCCAGCAGTTTAGTCGGCGGAGGTCGAAACACCATATATTTT; CDR3aa: CASSLVGGGRNTIYF
abundance: -; len: 16; v_gene: TRBV27; d_gene: TRBD1; j_gene: TRBJ1-5; CDR3nt: TGTGCCAGCAGCCGTCATCCGGGACAGGGGAGTCAGCCCCAGCATTTT; CDR3aa: CASSRHPGQGSQPQHF
abundance: -; len: 17; v_gene: TRBV15; d_gene: -; j_gene: TRBJ2-6; CDR3nt: TGTGCCACCAGCAGAGGTACAGAAGGATCTGGGGCCAACGTCCTGACTTTC; CDR3aa: CATSRGTEGSGANVLTF
abundance: -; len: 16; v_gene: TRBV4-3; d_gene: -; j_gene: TRBJ2-7; CDR3nt: TGCGCCAGCAGCCAAGACAGGGGTCAGGGAGACTACGAGCAGTACTTC; CDR3aa: CASSQDRGQGDYEQYF
abundance: once; len: 15; v_gene: TRBV10-3; d_gene: TRBD1; j_gene: TRBJ2-7; CDR3nt: TGTGCCATCAGAGAAACCGGGACAGGGGTCGTAGAGCAGTACTTC; CDR3aa: CAIRETGTGVVEQYF
abundance: -; len: 14; v_gene: TRBV5-6; d_gene: -; j_gene: TRBJ2-7; CDR3nt: TGTGCCAGCAGCTTGGACGGGATTACCTACGAGCAGTACTTC; CDR3aa: CASSLDGITYEQYF
abundance: -; len: 16; v_gene: TRBV27; d_gene: -; j_gene: TRBJ2-1; CDR3nt: TGTGCCAGCATGTCTGCTAGCGCCACTACAATGGATGAGCAGTTCTTC; CDR3aa: CASMSASATTMDEQFF
abundance: -; len: 14; v_gene: TRBV6-5; d_gene: -; j_gene: TRBJ1-1; CDR3nt: TGTGCCAGCAGTTACTCCCGGGTTAACACTGAAGCTTTCTTT; CDR3aa: CASSYSRVNTEAFF
abundance: -; len: 16; v_gene: TRBV9; d_gene: TRBD2; j_gene: TRBJ2-1; CDR3nt: TGTGCCAGCAGCGTAGACGGGACTATTGACTGGAATGAGCAGTTCTTC; CDR3aa: CASSVDGTIDWNEQFF
abundance: -; len: 17; v_gene: TRBV6-4; d_gene: TRBD2; j_gene: TRBJ2-3; CDR3nt: TGTGCCAGCAGTGAAACTAGCGGGAGACCTACCACAGATACGCAGTATTTT; CDR3aa: CASSETSGRPTTDTQYF
abundance: -; len: 14; v_gene: TRBV5-1; d_gene: TRBD2; j_gene: TRBJ2-5; CDR3nt: TGCGCCAGCAGCTTGTGGGGGGAGGGAGAGACCCAGTACTTC; CDR3aa: CASSLWGEGETQYF
abundance: -; len: 14; v_gene: TRBV9; d_gene: -; j_gene: TRBJ1-1; CDR3nt: TGTGCCAGCAGCGTAGCTTCAGTCAACACTGAAGCTTTCTTT; CDR3aa: CASSVASVNTEAFF
abundance: -; len: 16; v_gene: TRBV7-2; d_gene: TRBD1; j_gene: TRBJ2-7; CDR3nt: TGTGCCAGCAGCTTAGATATCAACAGGGGGCGCGACGAGCAGTACTTC; CDR3aa: CASSLDINRGRDEQYF
abundance: -; len: 15; v_gene: TRBV4-2; d_gene: -; j_gene: TRBJ2-7; CDR3nt: TGTGCCAGCAGCCACGACAGGACGAGCTCCTACGAGCAGTACTTC; CDR3aa: CASSHDRTSSYEQYF
abundance: -; len: 15; v_gene: TRBV5-1; d_gene: -; j_gene: TRBJ1-1; CDR3nt: TGCGCCAGCAGCGCCTCACAGGCCCTGAACACTGAAGCTTTCTTT; CDR3aa: CASSASQALNTEAFF
abundance: -; len: 16; v_gene: TRBV19; d_gene: -; j_gene: TRBJ1-2; CDR3nt: TGTGCCAGTAGTCTCCCAACAGGGCACTATAACTATGGCTACACCTTC; CDR3aa: CASSLPTGHYNYGYTF
abundance: -; len: 14; v_gene: TRBV23-1; d_gene: TRBD1; j_gene: TRBJ2-7; CDR3nt: TGCGCCAGCAGTCAATCGGGACAGGGCTACGAGCAGTACTTC; CDR3aa: CASSQSGQGYEQYF
abundance: -; len: 14; v_gene: TRBV7-9; d_gene: -; j_gene: TRBJ1-1; CDR3nt: TGTGCCAGCAGCTTAGTTCAGGGGAACACTGAAGCTTTCTTT; CDR3aa: CASSLVQGNTEAFF
abundance: -; len: 11; v_gene: TRBV28; d_gene: -; j_gene: TRBJ2-1; CDR3nt: TGTGCCAGCAGAACTGCCCTTGAGCAGTTCTTC; CDR3aa: CASRTALEQFF
abundance: -; len: 15; v_gene: TRBV29-1; d_gene: TRBD1; j_gene: TRBJ2-5; CDR3nt: TGCAGCGTTGATATAGTGGACAGGGGTAAAGAGACCCAGTACTTC; CDR3aa: CSVDIVDRGKETQYF
abundance: once; len: 20; v_gene: TRBV4-3; d_gene: TRBD1; j_gene: TRBJ1-1; CDR3nt: TGCGCCAGCAGCCGCAGGGACAGGGCCGAGCCCCTGGGTCCGAACACTGAAGCTTTCTTT; CDR3aa: CASSRRDRAEPLGPNTEAFF
abundance: -; len: 13; v_gene: TRBV27; d_gene: TRBD2; j_gene: TRBJ2-7; CDR3nt: TGTGCCAGCAGCTTGAGCGGGGGACGGGAGCAGTACTTC; CDR3aa: CASSLSGGREQYF